The clone carrying this T cell receptor (beta chain) was recorded at least ten times. Its antigen is unidentified. The data belong to a study of CD8+CD57+ T cells in acquired aplastic anemia. CDR3 and TCR beta VDJ profiling relied on a genomic DNA template. TCRdb re-derived calls from the reads in MiXCR, one entry per CDR3 protein. The table lists 150,000 to 200,000 distinct CDR3 sequences, around 48% of them singletons. Study conclusions and caveats: Roughly 30 CD8+ CDR3 sequences occurred in both the patients and the controls.

It was patients with CD8+CD57+ cell expansion by flow cytometry who were chosen for sequencing. Each patient carried a diagnosis of severe acquired aplastic anemia. None of the patients had been given any therapy when their blood was sampled. The ends lost 2 bases at V and 4 bases at J; junction bases unmatched: 9. This CDR3 comprises 15 residues. In germline, CDR1 is SQVTM, CDR2 ANQGSEA. The genes are TRBV29-1 and TRBJ2-3, with TRBD1 identical over 7 bases. This TCR was recovered from a human donor with aplastic anemia. The material sequenced was sorted CD4+, CD8+, or CD8+CD57+ T cells (not recorded which) from PBMCs. The CDR3 DNA follows: TGCAGCGTTGAAATGGGACAGCAATACGCAGATACGCAGTATTTT. This translates into CSVEMGQQYADTQYF.